The clone carrying this T cell receptor beta chain was counted a few times. These data are taken from a study of PD-1 blockade in classical Hodgkin lymphoma. Germline loops: CDR1 MNHEY, CDR2 SMNVEV (reference sequence). The ends lost 3 bases at V and 5 bases at J; junction bases unmatched: 9. There are 16 residues in the CDR3. Clones were sequenced by immunoSEQ multiplex PCR, and TCRdb holds only the in-frame ones, with some missing. Among just under 100,000 clones listed, over 70% were seen once. Every one of the patients relapsed after autologous stem cell transplantation (brentuximab vedotin exposure was variable).

The genes are TRBV27 and TRBJ2-7, with 11 positions matching TRBD1. The receptor comes from a human donor with classical Hodgkin lymphoma. The sequences come from peripheral blood mononuclear cells (PBMCs), collected at baseline. The CDR3 sequence is CASSFSGTGGRDEQYF. DNA for the CDR3: TGTGCCAGCAGTTTCTCCGGGACAGGGGGACGGGACGAGCAGTACTTC.